Listed below are T cell receptor beta chains from one sample, sequenced in a study of T cells after yellow fever vaccination. TCRdb re-called the 5' RACE reads through MiXCR, storing one row per CDR3 protein. The top ten clones hold about 16% of a sample with roughly 300,000 distinct CDR3 sequences, 8% to 9.5% of them seen once. The material was PBMCs, obtained around 45 days after the first yellow fever vaccination. These receptors were obtained from a man younger than 35 who received the YFV17D yellow fever vaccine. CDR3s include the opening cysteine and the closing phenylalanine or tryptophan. The D gene is left open where the match is weak. Some rows have no size entry. The others give once, few or many, or a class for an expanded clone.

NA,NA,TRBJ2-7,TRBV20-1,CSAGGMRAVYYEQYF,TGCAGTGCAGGGGGAATGAGGGCCGTATACTACGAGCAGTACTTC
NA,NA,TRBJ2-5,TRBV5-5,CASSLGFGWKETQYF,TGTGCCAGCAGCTTGGGGTTTGGGTGGAAAGAGACCCAGTACTTC
few,TRBD2,TRBJ2-5,TRBV5-4,CASSSRTSGWQETQYF,TGTGCCAGCAGCTCGCGGACTAGCGGGTGGCAAGAGACCCAGTACTTC
NA,TRBD2,TRBJ2-7,TRBV5-1,CASSGTSGGIPYEQYF,TGCGCCAGCAGCGGGACTAGCGGGGGGATCCCCTACGAGCAGTACTTC
NA,TRBD2,TRBJ2-3,TRBV7-8,CASSLVAGGYTDTQYF,TGTGCCAGCAGCTTAGTAGCGGGGGGGTACACAGATACGCAGTATTTT
few,TRBD1,TRBJ1-5,TRBV12-3/TRBV12-4,CASSPRTGSGNQPQHF,TGTGCCAGCAGTCCGAGGACAGGGTCGGGCAATCAGCCCCAGCATTTT
many,NA,TRBJ2-1,TRBV7-3,CASSYVANSGGNEQFF,TGTGCCAGCAGCTACGTAGCTAATTCTGGAGGCAATGAGCAGTTCTTC
few,NA,TRBJ1-2,TRBV7-6,CASSPRLTGINGYTF,TGTGCCAGCAGCCCCAGGCTCACAGGGATTAATGGCTACACCTTC
few,NA,TRBJ2-1,TRBV7-9,CASSFLLDGSSYNEQFF,TGTGCCAGCAGCTTCCTCCTTGACGGGAGCTCCTACAATGAGCAGTTCTTC
few,NA,TRBJ2-2,TRBV5-1,CASSFDPNTGELFF,TGCGCCAGCAGCTTTGACCCGAACACCGGGGAGCTGTTTTTT
many,NA,TRBJ1-1,TRBV12-5,CASGSPVGRAFF,TGTGCTAGTGGTAGCCCCGTCGGGAGGGCTTTCTTT
few,NA,TRBJ1-2,TRBV4-3,CASSPHTDYGYTF,TGCGCCAGCAGCCCCCACACAGACTATGGCTACACCTTC
few,NA,TRBJ1-1,TRBV5-1,CASSWDTMNTEAFF,TGCGCCAGCAGCTGGGACACTATGAACACTGAAGCTTTCTTT
many,TRBD1,TRBJ2-5,TRBV5-5,CASSLSGSPTGQETQYF,TGTGCCAGCAGCTTATCGGGTAGCCCGACAGGGCAAGAGACCCAGTACTTC
NA,TRBD2,TRBJ2-7,TRBV7-2,CASSFRRGATYEQYF,TGTGCCAGCAGCTTTCGGCGGGGGGCGACCTACGAGCAGTACTTC
few,TRBD1,TRBJ1-2,TRBV12-3/TRBV12-4,CASIQDRGSGYTF,TGTGCCAGCATTCAGGACAGGGGAAGTGGCTACACCTTC
NA,NA,TRBJ1-2,TRBV7-2,CASSLMTNYGYTF,TGTGCCAGCAGCTTAATGACTAACTATGGCTACACCTTC
few,NA,TRBJ2-7,TRBV18,CASSPLMGLNSYEQYF,TGTGCCAGCTCTCCGTTGATGGGACTCAACTCCTACGAGCAGTACTTC
NA,NA,TRBJ1-1,TRBV4-2,CASSQRVPGTEAFF,TGTGCCAGCAGCCAAAGAGTGCCGGGCACTGAAGCTTTCTTT
few,TRBD1,TRBJ1-1,TRBV5-1,CASSLRQGRDTEAFF,TGCGCCAGCAGCCTGAGACAGGGAAGGGACACTGAAGCTTTCTTT
NA,NA,TRBJ2-7,TRBV6-2/TRBV6-3,CASSYSVEQYF,TGTGCCAGCAGTTACTCAGTCGAGCAGTACTTC
few,NA,TRBJ2-3,TRBV7-3,CASSLDGTFSTDTQYF,TGTGCCAGCAGCTTGGACGGAACATTTAGCACAGATACGCAGTATTTT
few,NA,TRBJ1-6,TRBV20-1,CSAGAGWGNSPLHF,TGCAGTGCGGGAGCAGGGTGGGGTAATTCACCCCTCCACTTT
few,TRBD2,TRBJ2-5,TRBV13,CASSLRLAGGIQETQYF,TGTGCCAGCAGCTTAAGGCTAGCGGGGGGGATCCAAGAGACCCAGTACTTC
many,TRBD1,TRBJ2-7,TRBV20-1,CSATNPGQGREQYF,TGCAGTGCTACAAATCCGGGACAGGGGCGCGAGCAGTACTTC
few,NA,TRBJ1-6,TRBV30,CAWEGSPNSPLHF,TGTGCCTGGGAGGGGAGCCCTAATTCACCCCTCCACTTT
few,NA,TRBJ1-5,TRBV6-1,CASSSPGGYSNQPQHF,TGTGCCAGCAGTAGCCCTGGGGGATATAGCAATCAGCCCCAGCATTTT
few,TRBD1,TRBJ1-1,TRBV11-2,CASSSTRDRGTNTEAFF,TGTGCCAGCAGTTCAACCCGGGACAGGGGAACGAACACTGAAGCTTTCTTT
many,TRBD1,TRBJ1-1,TRBV18,CASSPETGGTEAFF,TGTGCCAGCTCACCAGAGACAGGGGGGACTGAAGCTTTCTTT
NA,NA,TRBJ2-5,TRBV24-1,CATSDRTDKETQYF,TGTGCCACCAGTGACAGGACTGACAAAGAGACCCAGTACTTC
NA,TRBD1,TRBJ2-1,TRBV27,CASRSTGGNEQFF,TGTGCCAGCAGGTCTACAGGGGGCAATGAGCAGTTCTTC
few,NA,TRBJ1-1,TRBV29-1,CSGVRGTEAFF,TGCAGTGGGGTTCGGGGCACTGAAGCTTTCTTT
few,TRBD1,TRBJ2-7,TRBV4-1,CASSQVGQGRVQYF,TGCGCCAGCAGCCAAGTAGGACAGGGAAGAGTGCAGTACTTC
few,TRBD1,TRBJ2-3,TRBV5-1,CASSSPDRSDTQYF,TGCGCCAGCAGCTCGCCGGACAGGTCAGATACGCAGTATTTT
NA,NA,TRBJ2-1,TRBV25-1,CASSEYRTSWEQFF,TGTGCCAGCAGTGAATATAGGACCTCGTGGGAGCAGTTCTTC
few,NA,TRBJ2-5,TRBV24-1,CATSDPRRSGQETQYF,TGTGCCACCAGTGACCCACGGCGGTCAGGTCAAGAGACCCAGTACTTC
few,NA,TRBJ1-3,TRBV7-2,CASSPPGTGNTIYF,TGTGCCAGCAGCCCCCCAGGGACTGGAAACACCATATATTTT
many,TRBD1,TRBJ1-1,TRBV5-1,CASSSTGVGTEAFF,TGCGCCAGCAGCTCCACAGGGGTCGGGACTGAAGCTTTCTTT
NA,NA,TRBJ1-6,TRBV20-1,CSAQGVGSPLHF,TGCAGTGCGCAGGGTGTGGGTTCACCCCTCCACTTT
NA,NA,TRBJ2-5,TRBV6-5,CASSYSTKRETQYF,TGTGCCAGCAGTTACTCGACGAAACGTGAGACCCAGTACTTC
NA,NA,TRBJ1-5,TRBV29-1,CSVDDTGGEDQPQHF,TGCAGCGTTGATGACACCGGGGGCGAGGATCAGCCCCAGCATTTT
few,NA,TRBJ1-1,TRBV12-3/TRBV12-4,CASSKTGTEAFF,TGTGCCAGCAGTAAGACGGGCACTGAAGCTTTCTTT
NA,TRBD2,TRBJ2-3,TRBV12-3/TRBV12-4,CSSSPGWGGVSDTQYF,TGTTCCAGCAGTCCTGGTTGGGGGGGGGTTTCAGATACGCAGTATTTT
few,TRBD2,TRBJ2-3,TRBV6-1,CASRRGGPTDTQYF,TGTGCCAGCAGGCGGGGGGGCCCCACAGATACGCAGTATTTT
NA,NA,TRBJ1-2,TRBV7-2,CASSLQRNYGYTF,TGTGCCAGCAGCTTACAGCGTAACTATGGCTACACCTTC
NA,NA,TRBJ2-7,TRBV18,CASSPDGPYEQYF,TGTGCCAGCTCGCCGGATGGCCCCTACGAGCAGTACTTC
few,TRBD2,TRBJ2-5,TRBV12-3/TRBV12-4,CASRERGDQETQYF,TGTGCCAGCAGAGAGCGGGGGGACCAAGAGACCCAGTACTTC
NA,NA,TRBJ2-7,TRBV14,CASSQGRGWKYF,TGTGCCAGCAGCCAAGGCCGGGGGTGGAAGTACTTC
NA,TRBD2,TRBJ2-5,TRBV20-1,CSASGLIQETQYF,TGCAGTGCCTCGGGACTAATCCAAGAGACCCAGTACTTC
NA,NA,TRBJ1-1,TRBV7-2,CASRPQGTVNTEAFF,TGTGCCAGCAGGCCCCAGGGGACGGTGAACACTGAAGCTTTCTTT
few,NA,TRBJ1-5,TRBV12-3/TRBV12-4,CASRLQGLPPQHF,TGTGCCAGCAGACTACAGGGTTTGCCGCCCCAGCATTTT
NA,NA,TRBJ1-2,TRBV4-3,CASSQGGRTENYGYTF,TGCGCCAGCAGCCAAGGTGGAAGAACAGAAAACTATGGCTACACCTTC
NA,NA,TRBJ2-6,TRBV4-1,CASSQDPASGANVLTF,TGCGCCAGCAGCCAAGATCCGGCCTCTGGGGCCAACGTCCTGACTTTC
many,NA,TRBJ2-3,TRBV18,CASSPTGDTQYF,TGTGCCAGCTCCCCCACGGGAGATACGCAGTATTTT
many,NA,TRBJ2-3,TRBV11-2,CASSPESTDTQYF,TGTGCCAGCAGCCCCGAGAGCACAGATACGCAGTATTTT
NA,NA,TRBJ2-1,TRBV28,CASTQGGGPYNEQFF,TGTGCCAGCACCCAGGGAGGCGGCCCGTACAATGAGCAGTTCTTC
few,NA,TRBJ2-5,TRBV15,CATSRDTNLQETQYF,TGTGCCACCAGCAGAGATACGAACCTCCAAGAGACCCAGTACTTC